Listed below are T cell receptor beta chains from one sample, sequenced in a study of OX40 agonist ivuxolimab in advanced cancers. Produced via immunoSEQ multiplex PCR; TCRdb's table is partial and in-frame only. The sample lists 20,000 to 25,000 clones; approximately 91% were seen once. This material consisted of CD4+ or CD8+ T cells sorted from blood, taken in a trial of the OX40 agonist ivuxolimab. These receptor sequences come from an adult with an advanced solid tumor such as melanoma, head and neck, liver or kidney cancer. CDR3s include the opening cysteine and the closing phenylalanine or tryptophan. D genes are given only for firm matches. The size entry is marked missing in some rows and otherwise reads once, few, many or a size class.

TRBJ1-1 | NA | 14 | TRBV5-4 | NA | CASSLGALGTEAFF | TGTGCCAGCAGCTTAGGGGCCCTGGGCACTGAAGCTTTCTTT
TRBJ2-2 | NA | 16 | TRBV19 | NA | CASSSPPRASWGELFF | TGTGCCAGTAGTAGCCCCCCGCGAGCTTCGTGGGGGGAGCTGTTTTTT
TRBJ2-7 | NA | 12 | TRBV2 | NA | CASAGQDYEQYF | TGTGCCAGCGCGGGGCAAGATTACGAGCAGTACTTC
TRBJ2-3 | NA | 14 | TRBV5-4 | TRBD2 | CASSIAGRTDTQYF | TGTGCCAGCAGCATAGCGGGAAGGACAGATACGCAGTATTTT
TRBJ2-7 | NA | 13 | TRBV7-7 | TRBD1 | CASSQNRGYEQYF | TGTGCCAGCAGCCAAAACAGGGGATACGAGCAGTACTTC
TRBJ2-5 | NA | 14 | TRBV5-1 | NA | CASSPTMVQETQYF | TGCGCCAGCAGCCCGACAATGGTCCAAGAGACCCAGTACTTC
TRBJ2-5 | once | 16 | TRBV11-3 | TRBD2 | CASSPRTSGSLETQYF | TGTGCCAGCAGCCCTCGGACTAGCGGGAGTCTGGAGACCCAGTACTTC
TRBJ2-1 | NA | 16 | TRBV7-6 | TRBD2 | CASSLFLAGGLDEQFF | TGTGCCAGTAGCTTATTTCTAGCGGGAGGATTGGATGAGCAGTTCTTC
TRBJ2-6 | few | 17 | TRBV19 | NA | CASSIQEGHSGANVLTF | TGTGCCAGTAGTATACAGGAAGGGCACTCTGGGGCCAACGTCCTGACTTTC
TRBJ2-7 | NA | 15 | TRBV7-2 | TRBD2 | CASSFGLAETYEQYF | TGTGCCAGCAGCTTCGGACTAGCGGAGACCTACGAGCAGTACTTC
TRBJ2-4 | NA | 15 | TRBV13 | NA | CASSLSVTAKNIQYF | TGTGCCAGCAGCTTAAGTGTGACGGCCAAAAACATTCAGTACTTC
TRBJ1-4 | NA | 11 | TRBV6-6 | NA | CASSYYEKLFF | TGTGCCAGCAGTTACTATGAAAAACTGTTTTTT
TRBJ2-7 | NA | 15 | TRBV6-5 | NA | CASSYSTPTTYEQYF | TGTGCCAGCAGTTACTCGACACCCACCACCTACGAGCAGTACTTC
TRBJ2-3 | NA | 16 | TRBV19 | NA | CASSIEVVFSTDTQYF | TGTGCCAGTAGTATTGAGGTGGTTTTTAGCACAGATACGCAGTATTTT
TRBJ2-7 | NA | 14 | TRBV5-1 | TRBD1 | CASSEGQDYYEQYF | TGCGCCAGCAGCGAGGGACAGGATTACTACGAGCAGTACTTC
TRBJ2-2 | NA | 17 | TRBV10-3 | TRBD2 | CAISEASGTTNTGELFF | TGTGCCATCAGTGAGGCATCCGGGACTACCAACACCGGGGAGCTGTTTTTT
TRBJ1-4 | NA | 13 | TRBV14 | NA | CASSHDGNEKLFF | TGTGCCAGCAGCCACGACGGGAATGAAAAACTGTTTTTT
TRBJ2-5 | NA | 15 | TRBV7-6 | TRBD2 | CASSSEREGWETQYF | TGTGCCAGCAGCTCCGAGCGGGAGGGTTGGGAGACCCAGTACTTC
TRBJ2-7 | NA | 12 | TRBV7-9 | NA | CASSLRSYEQYF | TGTGCCAGCAGCTTACGGTCCTACGAGCAGTACTTC
TRBJ2-1 | NA | 14 | TRBV7-9 | NA | CASTESTGYNEQFF | TGTGCCAGCACCGAATCCACAGGTTACAATGAGCAGTTCTTC
TRBJ2-2 | once | 17 | TRBV10-2 | TRBD2 | CASRGLAGDSGTGELFF | TGCGCCAGCCGGGGACTAGCGGGAGACTCGGGCACCGGGGAGCTGTTTTTT
TRBJ2-7 | NA | 16 | TRBV7-6 | TRBD2 | CASSPSGSWQPYEQYF | TGTGCCAGCAGCCCTAGCGGGAGTTGGCAACCCTACGAGCAGTACTTC
TRBJ2-2 | NA | 19 | TRBV4-3 | TRBD2 | CASSQVRLAGGPNTGELFF | TGCGCCAGCAGCCAAGTCCGACTAGCGGGAGGCCCAAACACCGGGGAGCTGTTTTTT
TRBJ1-1 | NA | 14 | TRBV7-9 | TRBD1 | CASSLVTGGSEAFF | TGTGCCAGCAGCTTAGTCACAGGGGGCTCTGAAGCTTTCTTT